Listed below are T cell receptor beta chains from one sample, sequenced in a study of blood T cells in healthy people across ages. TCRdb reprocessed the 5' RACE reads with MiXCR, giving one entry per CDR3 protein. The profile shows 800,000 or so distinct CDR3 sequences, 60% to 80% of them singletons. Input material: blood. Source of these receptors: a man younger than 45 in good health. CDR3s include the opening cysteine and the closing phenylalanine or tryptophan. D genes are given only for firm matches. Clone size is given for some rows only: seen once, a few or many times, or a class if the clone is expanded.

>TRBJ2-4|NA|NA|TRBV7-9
TGTGCCAGCAGCACATGGAGGGTTTTAGCCAAAAACATTCAGTACTTC
CASSTWRVLAKNIQYF
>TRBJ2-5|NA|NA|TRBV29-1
TGCAGCGTTGAACGTCGGGCCAACGGAGAGACCCAGTACTTC
CSVERRANGETQYF
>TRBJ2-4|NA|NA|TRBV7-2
TGTGCCAGCAGCTCACAGACACGCCTTCTATCCAAAAACATTCAGTACTTC
CASSSQTRLLSKNIQYF
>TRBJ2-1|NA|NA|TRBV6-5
TGTGCCAGCAGTGCGGGGTGGAACTACAATGAGCAGTTCTTC
CASSAGWNYNEQFF
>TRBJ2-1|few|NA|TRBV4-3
TGCGCCAGCAGCCCGATCATAAGCTCCTACAATGAGCAGTTCTTC
CASSPIISSYNEQFF
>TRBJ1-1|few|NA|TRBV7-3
TGTGCCAGCAGCGCCCACTCCGACCCCAACACTGAAGCTTTCTTT
CASSAHSDPNTEAFF
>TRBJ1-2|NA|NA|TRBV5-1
TGCGCCAGCAAGGCAGGGGAGGAGGGCTACACCTTC
CASKAGEEGYTF
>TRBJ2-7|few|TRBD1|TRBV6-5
TGTGCCAGCAGTGACCATGGACAGGCGGAGCAGTACTTC
CASSDHGQAEQYF
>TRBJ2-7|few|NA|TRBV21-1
TGTGCCAGCAGCAAGCAGGGGCCCTACGAGCAGTACTTC
CASSKQGPYEQYF
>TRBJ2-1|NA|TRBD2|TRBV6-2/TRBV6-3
TGTGCCAGCAGGCTTAGCGGGGGGTCCTACAATGAGCAGTTCTTC
CASRLSGGSYNEQFF
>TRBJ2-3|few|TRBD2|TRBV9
TGTGCCAGCAATCTAGCGGGGGGCTCAGATACGCAGTATTTT
CASNLAGGSDTQYF
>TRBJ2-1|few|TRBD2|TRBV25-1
TGTGCCAGCAGTGAATGGAGAGCGGGGGGCTACAATGAGCAGTTCTTC
CASSEWRAGGYNEQFF
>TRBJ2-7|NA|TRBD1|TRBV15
TGTGCCACCAGCAGACCATATACCGGGACAGAATCCTACGAGCAGTACTTC
CATSRPYTGTESYEQYF
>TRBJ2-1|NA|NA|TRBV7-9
TGTGCCAGCAGCCCAGCCGGGATAGACTCCTACAATGAGCAGTTCTTC
CASSPAGIDSYNEQFF
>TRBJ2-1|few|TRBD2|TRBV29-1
TGCAGCGTTGACCTCCGAAGGACAGGATCTCATCTAGCGGGGGGGTCCTACAATGAGCAGTTCTTC
CSVDLRRTGSHLAGGSYNEQFF
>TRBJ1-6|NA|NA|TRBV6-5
TGTGCCAGCAGGAATAATTCACCCCTCCACTTT
CASRNNSPLHF
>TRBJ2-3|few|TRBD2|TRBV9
TGTGCCAGCAGCGGATCTAGCGGGGTAGCCGGAGATACGCAGTATTTT
CASSGSSGVAGDTQYF